What follows are 7 T cell receptor beta chains derived from one specimen sequenced in a study of shared clonotypes between healthy human individuals. Terminally differentiated effector memory CD45RA+ cells were left out of the naive CD8 fraction, which was CD45RO-negative and positively selected for CCR7. The repertoire was sequenced with immunoSEQ multiplex PCR; TCRdb's copy has only in-frame clones and lacks some. The sample consists of around 1.9 million clones, roughly 93% of them appearing once. The sequenced sample was naive CD8+ T cells from PBMCs. These receptors all come from a man between 18 and 29 years old in good health. Some clones in this sample may be carry-over from other donors' samples.

The chain has TRBV6-6 and TRBJ2-5, with TRBD2 matching 7 bases. The germline CDR1 and CDR2 sequences are MNHNY and SVGAGI (reference sequence). The CDR3 has 14 amino acids. V trimming: 8 bases; J trimming: 5 bases; junction bases outside the gene matches: 11. CDR3 sequence reads: CASGSGGISETQYF. The DNA for the CDR3 is TGTGCCAGCGGCTCCGGGGGGATTTCGGAGACCCAGTACTTC.

The chain employs TRBV7-9 and TRBJ2-1; D is uncertain. Between the trimmed V and J ends, which lost 6 bases and 10 bases, there was a span of 16 bases. The germline CDR1 and CDR2 sequences are SEHNR and FQNEAQ (reference sequence). This CDR3 contains 13 residues. CDR3: CASRNPGFPEQFF. The CDR3 DNA reads TGTGCCAGCAGGAATCCAGGATTTCCCGAGCAGTTCTTC. The whole variable domain, remainder taken from reference TRBV7-9 and TRBJ2-1, is DTGVSQNPRHKITKRGQNVTFRCDPISEHNRLYWYRQTLGQGPEFLTYFQNEAQLEKSRLLSDRFSAERPKGSFSTLEIQRTEQGDSAMYLCASRNPGFPEQFFGPGTRLTVL.

The rearrangement uses TRBV7-2 and TRBJ2-3; D ambiguous. With 1 base removed from V and 1 base from J, the gap between germline ends came to 6 bases. CDR3 length: 14 amino acids. Germline V gives CDR1 SGHTA, CDR2 FQGNSA. The CDR3 DNA reads as TGTGCCAGCAGCTTAGTTCCTGGCACAGATACGCAGTATTTT. This encodes CASSLVPGTDTQYF. Supplemented by reference TRBV7-2 and TRBJ2-3, the full variable domain reads GAGVSQSPSNKVTEKGKDVELRCDPISGHTALYWYRQSLGQGLEFLIYFQGNSAPDKSGLPSDRFSAERTGGSVSTLTIQRTQQEDSAVYLCASSLVPGTDTQYFGPGTRLTVL.

The CDR3 coding sequence is TGCGCCAGCAGCCAAGAGGTACAGGTAATCAATCAGCCCCAGCATTTT. It specifies CASSQEVQVINQPQHF. The V gene is TRBV4-1, the J gene TRBJ1-5, with TRBD1 as a possible D gene (5 bases). The ends were cut back, 0 bases at V and 3 bases at J, with 12 bases in the middle. Per germline, CDR1 MGHRA and CDR2 YSYEKL. This CDR3 region has 16 residues.

This clone appeared a single time. CDR3 loop: CASSIQSSMNTEAFF. The CDR3 bases are TGTGCCAGCAGTATACAGAGCTCCATGAACACTGAAGCTTTCTTT. The chain has TRBV9 and TRBJ1-1; D gene ambiguous. The V gene's germline CDR1 is SGDLS and CDR2 YYNGEE. This CDR3 contains 15 residues. V lost 5 bases and J 0 bases, leaving 14 bases between the germline ends.

The genes are TRBV19 and TRBJ1-1; perhaps TRBD1 as D (6 bases). This CDR3 is built from 14 residues. Germline V gene sequence: CDR1 LNHDA, CDR2 SQIVND (reference sequence). The V and J ends lost 7 bases and 3 bases respectively, with 15 bases between them. The CDR3 sequence is CASNPGEGYTEAFF. The CDR3 DNA sequence: TGTGCCAGTAACCCAGGGGAGGGTTACACTGAAGCTTTCTTT. Full variable domain (outside the CDR3, taken from reference TRBV19 and TRBJ1-1): DGGITQSPKYLFRKEGQNVTLSCEQNLNHDAMYWYRQDPGQGLRLIYYSQIVNDFQKGDIAEGYSVSREKKESFPLTVTSAQKNPTAFYLCASNPGEGYTEAFFGQGTRLTVV.

The chain employs TRBV7-2 and TRBJ2-7, with D unclear. Between the trimmed V and J ends, which lost 2 bases and 2 bases, there was a span of 10 bases. CDR1 and CDR2 (germline): SGHTA, FQGNSA. This CDR3 has 14 residues. The CDR3 DNA follows: TGTGCCAGCAGCTTATTTACAACCGCCTACGAGCAGTACTTC. This codes for CASSLFTTAYEQYF.